The 3 T cell receptor beta chains in this list originate from one sample, sequenced in a study of T-cell memory formation after mild COVID-19. MiXCR, run by TCRdb on the 5' RACE reads, gives a single entry per CDR3 protein. The sample shows over 350,000 distinct CDR3 sequences, 15% to 20% of them seen only once. The sequenced material came from PBMCs or a T cell subset sorted from them (not recorded which). These TCRs come from a man younger than 35 who had mild COVID-19 (a few samples of this study predate the infection). Cell type and time point are not known.

Here the CDR3 reads CASSEPWRGAFEEQYF. The CDR3 nucleotides are TGTGCCAGCAGTGAACCCTGGCGGGGGGCGTTCGAGGAGCAGTACTTC. The chain recombines TRBV6-1 with TRBJ2-7; 8 bases are a match to TRBD2. Germline-derived CDR1 and CDR2 are MNHNS and SASEGT. The CDR3 sequence is 16 residues long. The V segment lost 2 bases and the J segment 7 bases; nucleotides outside the gene matches: 13.

Many counts were recorded for this clonotype. The chain has TRBV7-8 and TRBJ2-3, with a tentative D call TRBD2 (6 bases). V lost 4 bases to trimming and J lost 4 bases, with 15 bases between them. From germline, CDR1 is SGHVS and CDR2 FQNEAQ. This CDR3 has 15 residues. CDR3 amino acids: CASSSGGIGADTQYF. DNA for the CDR3: TGTGCCAGCAGCTCTGGCGGGATAGGGGCAGATACGCAGTATTTT.

This clonotype was seen more than once but under ten times. This chain uses TRBV20-1 with TRBJ2-3; 9 nucleotides match TRBD2. The V and J ends lost 2 bases and 6 bases, in that order; junction bases with no gene match: 9. This CDR3 comprises 15 residues. Germline V gene lookup returns CDR1 DFQATT and CDR2 SNEGSKA (reference sequence). DNA for the CDR3: TGCAGTGCTAGAAGCGAGCGGGGGGCAGGGGATACGCAGTATTTT. The encoded protein is CSARSERGAGDTQYF.